A single sample gave rise to the 10 T cell receptor beta chains below, sequenced in a study of cytomegalovirus exposure and HLA in healthy donors. The PCR made use of 60 Vbeta and 13 Jbeta primers. Using immunoSEQ multiplex PCR, the repertoire was profiled, and TCRdb retains in-frame clones only, with some absent. This table holds fewer than 150,000 clones, 75% to 85% found once. Input material: PBMCs. The receptors were sampled from a middle-aged man in good health and CMV-seronegative.

The chain recombines TRBV19 with TRBJ2-3; 8 bases fit TRBD2. CDR3 length: 15 amino acids. The germline V gene encodes CDR1 LNHDA and CDR2 SQIVND (reference sequence). The junction had 6 bases not matched to a gene; V was cut back by 1 base and J by 6 bases. The CDR3 region has the DNA TGTGCCAGTAGTATAGTCGGGGGGGCAGGGGATACGCAGTATTTT. It translates to CASSIVGGAGDTQYF.

The rearrangement joins TRBV29-1 to TRBJ2-1, with TRBD2 matching 10 bases. CDR3 size: 17 residues. Germline V CDR1 and CDR2: SQVTM, ANQGSEA. V was clipped by 4 bases and J by 5 bases; unmatched bases: 14. CDR3 protein: CSVVLVVLAGPNNEQFF. DNA for the CDR3: TGCAGCGTTGTTCTGGTGGTACTAGCGGGACCTAACAATGAGCAGTTCTTC.

This clone was recorded only once. The rearrangement uses TRBV15 and TRBJ1-1, with 7 nucleotides matching TRBD1. The CDR3 contains 14 residues. The J segment lost 0 bases and the V segment lost 5 bases, leaving 3 bases of the junction unmatched. The germline V gene has CDR1 LNHNV and CDR2 YYDKDF (reference sequence). CDR3 amino acids: CATSPGQLNTEAFF. The DNA for the CDR3 is TGTGCCACCAGCCCGGGACAGCTGAACACTGAAGCTTTCTTT.

The chain has TRBV28 and TRBJ2-7; 7 nucleotides match TRBD1. V lost 6 bases, J lost 2 bases, and 7 bases stayed unmatched. The CDR3 runs 14 residues. Germline CDR1 and CDR2: MDHEN and SYDVKM. CDR3: CASRDRVNAYEQYF. As DNA, the CDR3 is TGTGCCAGCAGAGACAGGGTAAATGCCTACGAGCAGTACTTC. Together with reference TRBV28 and TRBJ2-7, the CDR3 gives the full variable domain: DVKVTQSSRYLVKRTGEKVFLECVQDMDHENMFWYRQDPGLGLRLIYFSYDVKMKEKGDIPEGYSVSREKKERFSLILESASTNQTSMYLCASRDRVNAYEQYFGPGTRLTVT.

A few counts support this clone. This chain joins TRBV10-3 and TRBJ1-2; 9 bases are a match to TRBD1. CDR3 size: 15 residues. The germline V gene encodes CDR1 ENHRY and CDR2 SYGVKD. The ends lost 4 bases at V and 4 bases at J; junction bases unmatched: 7. In nucleotides, the CDR3 is TGTGCCATCAGTGGGCGGGGACAGGGTGTCTATGGCTACACCTTC. This sequence encodes CAISGRGQGVYGYTF.

This clone has a handful of counts. The V gene is TRBV5-6, the J gene TRBJ2-7, with 14 bases that match TRBD2. Trimming at V came to 5 bases and at J to 2 bases, leaving 3 bases not matched to a gene. The CDR3 is made up of 15 amino acids. The germline gives CDR1 SGHDT, CDR2 YYEEEE. CDR3 coding DNA: TGTGCCAGCAGTAGACTAGCGGGGGGGACCTACGAGCAGTACTTC. This sequence encodes CASSRLAGGTYEQYF.

This chain connects TRBV18 to TRBJ1-3; TRBD1 aligns across 7 bases. V lost 5 bases to trimming and J lost 1 base; unmatched junction nucleotides: 5. CDR3 length equals 15 residues. Germline V gene data show CDR1 as KGHSH and CDR2 as LQKENI. The CDR3 DNA sequence: TGTGCCAGCTCATCGGAGACAGGGTCTGGAAACACCATATATTTT. Encoded protein: CASSSETGSGNTIYF.

V is TRBV30 and J is TRBJ1-5, with D unresolved. Between the trimmed V and J ends, which lost 6 bases and 0 bases, there was a span of 9 bases. Germline CDR1 and CDR2: GTSNPN and SVGIG (reference sequence). The CDR3 consists of 13 residues. Here the CDR3 DNA reads TGTGCCTGCTCTCGGGGTAGCAATCAGCCCCAGCATTTT. Translating it yields CACSRGSNQPQHF.

This clone was seen just once. The V and J genes are TRBV4-2 and TRBJ1-5, with TRBD1 matching 10 bases. This CDR3 comprises 17 residues. Germline values: CDR1 LGHNA, CDR2 YNFKEQ. J lost 7 bases, V lost 1 base, and 10 bases had no gene match. For the CDR3, the DNA is TGTGCCAGCAGCCAAGGGGGCTTAAGGGACAGGGGACAGCCCCAGCATTTT. It is translated as CASSQGGLRDRGQPQHF.

In this sample, this clone turned up once. The genes are TRBV5-1 and TRBJ2-3; 8 nucleotides line up with TRBD2. The length of the CDR3 is 16 residues. Germline CDR1 and CDR2: SGHRS and YFSETQ. V lost 4 bases to trimming and J lost 1 base; unmatched junction nucleotides: 8. In DNA, the CDR3 is TGCGCCAGCAGCGCTCTAGCGGGCTCGGGCACAGATACGCAGTATTTT. It codes for CASSALAGSGTDTQYF. The full variable domain, its missing parts supplied by reference TRBV5-1 and TRBJ2-3, is KAGVTQTPRYLIKTRGQQVTLSCSPISGHRSVSWYQQTPGQGLQFLFEYFSETQRNKGNFPGRFSGRQFSNSRSEMNVSTLELGDSALYLCASSALAGSGTDTQYFGPGTRLTVL.